This passage covers 23 T cell receptor beta chains from one sample sequenced in a study of OX40 agonist ivuxolimab in advanced cancers. This table comes from immunoSEQ multiplex PCR, and its TCRdb copy is limited to in-frame clones, with some not included. The repertoire consists of 30,000 to 45,000 clones, with roughly 77% occurring once and the leading ten covering 22%. Sequenced material: CD4+ or CD8+ T cells sorted from blood, taken in a trial of the OX40 agonist ivuxolimab. Source of these receptors: an adult with an advanced solid tumor such as melanoma, head and neck, liver or kidney cancer.

The chain carries TRBV11-2 and TRBJ1-4; unclear D gene. Trimming took 3 bases from V and 8 from J, leaving 19 bases between them. Germline CDR1 and CDR2: SGHAT and FQNNGV. The CDR3 is made up of 16 amino acids. For the CDR3, the DNA is TGTGCCAGCAGCTTGGGTGGAACAAATGGGATAGAAAAACTGTTTTTT. It specifies CASSLGGTNGIEKLFF.

The genes are TRBV19 and TRBJ1-1; D gene unclear. The germline V gene encodes CDR1 LNHDA and CDR2 SQIVND (reference sequence). The CDR3 has 13 amino acids. V lost 5 bases, J lost 7 bases, and 14 bases lay in between. Written as DNA, the CDR3 is TGTGCCAGTAGTCCCCGTGAAGGAGATGAAGCTTTCTTT. It codes for CASSPREGDEAFF.

This chain joins TRBV28 and TRBJ1-5; 7 bases align to TRBD1. The CDR3 length is 14 residues. Germline CDR1 is MDHEN and CDR2 is SYDVKM. Trimming removed 3 bases from V and 7 bases from J; junction bases left unmatched: 6. CDR3 region: CASSLGGGLQPQHF. CDR3 coding DNA: TGTGCCAGCAGTTTGGGAGGGGGCTTACAGCCCCAGCATTTT.

With respect to this clone: Other nucleotide sequences from this sample produce the same CDR3. This chain connects TRBV7-8 to TRBJ1-3; D remains ambiguous. Germline CDR1 and CDR2: SGHVS and FQNEAQ. CDR3 length: 14 amino acids. V was clipped by 1 base and J by 0 bases, with 4 bases between them. The chain's CDR3 is CASSLGPSGNTIYF. In DNA, the CDR3 is TGTGCCAGCAGCTTAGGTCCCTCTGGAAACACCATATATTTT.

The CDR3 is CAKGGAYNEQFF. For the CDR3, the DNA is TGTGCTAAAGGGGGGGCCTACAATGAGCAGTTCTTC. The chain carries TRBV6-8 and TRBJ2-1; D may be TRBD2 (7 bases). Germline loops: CDR1 MNHGY, CDR2 SAAAGT. This CDR3 is 12 amino acids long.

By sample share, this clone is medium-sized (0.01 to 0.1%). This rearrangement joins TRBV19 to TRBJ1-2, with D uncertain. Between the trimmed V and J ends, which lost 5 bases and 4 bases, there was a span of 14 bases. In germline, CDR1 is LNHDA, CDR2 SQIVND (reference sequence). The CDR3 extends over 14 amino acids. CDR3 coding DNA: TGTGCCAGTAGTCCTCCGGAGAGTGCCTATGGCTACACCTTC. This encodes CASSPPESAYGYTF.

The chain combines TRBV10-1 with TRBJ2-5; TRBD2 matches at 7 bases. With the DNA end fitting TRBJ2-7 better, the J assignment may be wrong. The germline CDR1 and CDR2 sequences are WNHNN and SYGVQD (reference sequence). This CDR3 region has 14 residues. CDR3 region: CASSGGGGSYEQYF. CDR3 nucleotide sequence: TGCGCCAGCAGTGGCGGCGGGGGCTCCTACGAGCAGTACTTC.

This clone appeared a few times. The chain combines TRBV7-2 with TRBJ2-3, with D perhaps TRBD2 (6 bases). The V gene lost 5 bases and the J gene lost 3 bases, with 15 bases spanning the gap. Germline V gene lookup returns CDR1 SGHTA and CDR2 FQGNSA. CDR3 length equals 15 residues. In DNA, the CDR3 is TGTGCCAGCAGCATGGGGGGAGTTGGGACAGATACGCAGTATTTT. Amino acids: CASSMGGVGTDTQYF.

This sequence joins TRBV2 and TRBJ2-7; 8 nucleotides line up with TRBD1. The CDR3 runs 14 residues. Germline CDR1 reads SNHLY; CDR2 reads FYNNEI. The ends lost 7 bases at V and 0 bases at J; junction bases unmatched: 5. The CDR3 region has the DNA TGTGCCAGCAAAGACAGGGGATTCTCCTACGAGCAGTACTTC. Its translation: CASKDRGFSYEQYF.

The chain combines TRBV6-1 with TRBJ1-4, with D uncertain. The germline gives CDR1 MNHNS, CDR2 SASEGT. Trimming took off 3 bases at V and 8 bases at J, with 13 bases between the two ends. The CDR3 sequence is 14 residues long. CDR3: CASSEDPGREKLFF. In DNA, the CDR3 is TGTGCCAGCAGTGAGGACCCCGGGCGGGAAAAACTGTTTTTT.

This rearrangement joins TRBV28 to TRBJ2-7, with D possibly being TRBD2 (6 bases). This CDR3 is built from 16 residues. Looked up from germline, CDR1 is MDHEN and CDR2 is SYDVKM. V was shortened by 2 bases and J by 5 bases, with 19 bases between the two germline ends. The CDR3 spells CASSLGGGWRRDEQYF. The DNA of the CDR3 is TGTGCCAGCAGTTTAGGAGGAGGGTGGCGTCGGGACGAGCAGTACTTC.

This chain links TRBV6-6 with TRBJ2-2; D not resolved. V was shortened by 2 bases and J by 5 bases, with 15 bases between the two germline ends. The CDR3 extends over 16 amino acids. CDR1 MNHNY and CDR2 SVGAGI come from the germline V gene (reference sequence). The CDR3 region is CASSYHPDGGTGELFF. CDR3 DNA sequence: TGTGCCAGCAGTTACCACCCGGACGGTGGAACCGGGGAGCTGTTTTTT.

As to this clone: Germline is not matched at one junction end, which may reflect a read error. The chain is built from TRBV7-7 and TRBJ2-3; 10 bases are shared with TRBD1. Germline-derived CDR1 and CDR2 are SSHAT and FNYEAQ (reference sequence). CDR3 length equals 13 residues. CDR3 sequence reads: CASSRDRGLTQYF. DNA of the CDR3: TGTGCTAGCAGCCGAGACAGGGGGCTTACGCAGTATTTT.

The table lists this clone with a count of one. The chain couples TRBV19 to TRBJ1-1; 9 bases align to TRBD1. The CDR3 runs 14 residues. Trimming removed 7 bases from V and 6 bases from J; junction bases left unmatched: 9. Germline V gives CDR1 LNHDA, CDR2 SQIVND (reference sequence). CDR3 nucleotide sequence: TGTGCCAGTACCCCCCGGGACAGGGTCGCTGAAGCTTTCTTT. Translated: CASTPRDRVAEAFF.

The chain is built from TRBV7-8 and TRBJ2-7; D is possibly TRBD1 or TRBD2 (6 bases each). The CDR3 is made up of 11 amino acids. Trimming took off 7 bases at V and 7 bases at J, with 11 bases between the two ends. Germline values: CDR1 SGHVS, CDR2 FQNEAQ. CDR3 loop: CASTTGREQYF. CDR3 sequence (DNA): TGTGCCAGCACAACAGGGAGGGAGCAGTACTTC.

The V gene is TRBV6-1, the J gene TRBJ1-3; D is unresolved. V was cut by 0 bases and J by 5 bases, with 8 bases left in between. CDR1 and CDR2 from the germline V gene are MNHNS and SASEGT. The CDR3 runs 14 residues. The CDR3: CASSEARERNTIYF. The CDR3 nucleotides read TGTGCCAGCAGTGAAGCGAGGGAAAGAAACACCATATATTTT.

The genes are TRBV5-5 and TRBJ2-1, with TRBD2 identical over 8 bases. CDR3 size: 15 residues. Looked up from germline, CDR1 is SGHKS and CDR2 is YYEKEE (reference sequence). After removal of 0 bases from V and 7 bases from J, the junction contained 6 bases not matched to a gene. The CDR3 loop reads CASSLVVAGRNEQFF. The CDR3 DNA reads TGTGCCAGCAGCTTGGTGGTAGCGGGAAGGAATGAGCAGTTCTTC.

This clone has a single count. This chain uses TRBV6-6 with TRBJ2-3; 8 nucleotides align to TRBD1. The ends lost 4 bases at V and 6 bases at J; junction bases unmatched: 9. From germline, CDR1 is MNHNY and CDR2 SVGAGI (reference sequence). The CDR3 runs 15 residues. CDR3 sequence (DNA): TGTGCCAGCAGTTCATTAACAGGGGGAGCCGATACGCAGTATTTT. Its translation: CASSSLTGGADTQYF.

This rearrangement joins TRBV6-6 to TRBJ1-2, with D uncertain. With 2 bases removed from V and 6 bases from J, the gap between germline ends came to 16 bases. Germline values: CDR1 MNHNY, CDR2 SVGAGI (reference sequence). The CDR3 runs to 15 residues. As DNA, the CDR3 is TGTGCCAGCAGTTACACGTCGGGCGGGGATAATGGCTACACCTTC. The encoded protein is CASSYTSGGDNGYTF.

The V gene is TRBV6-5, the J gene TRBJ1-4; D is possibly TRBD1 (5 bases). The CDR3 loop spans 13 amino acids. Germline V gene lookup returns CDR1 MNHEY and CDR2 SVGAGI. Trimming cost V 8 bases and J 3 bases, with 10 bases left between them. DNA of the CDR3: TGTGCCAGCCGCTTGGGGGCTAATGAAAAACTGTTTTTT. Protein: CASRLGANEKLFF.

The chain uses TRBV6-6 and TRBJ1-6, with D unclear. The CDR3 runs 13 residues. Germline CDR1 and CDR2: MNHNY and SVGAGI (reference sequence). With 5 bases removed from V and 8 bases from J, the gap between germline ends came to 10 bases. The CDR3 DNA follows: TGTGCCAGCAGTGGGGTCCTGGATTCACCCCTCCACTTT. Translation gives CASSGVLDSPLHF.

The chain links TRBV4-1 to TRBJ1-1; the match to TRBD1 covers 9 bases. V lost 4 bases and J lost 0; bases outside the gene matches: 12. CDR1 is MGHRA, CDR2 YSYEKL, per germline. The CDR3 covers 18 residues. CDR3 nucleotides: TGCGCCAGCAGCCGCTGGGGACAGGGACCTTTCATGAACACTGAAGCTTTCTTT. It codes for CASSRWGQGPFMNTEAFF.

This clone was counted once. The rearrangement joins TRBV7-9 to TRBJ2-1; 10 bases are a match to TRBD1. Germline CDR1 is SEHNR and CDR2 is FQNEAQ (reference sequence). After removal of 4 bases from V and 5 bases from J, the junction contained 5 bases not matched to a gene. The CDR3 extends over 15 amino acids. CDR3 sequence reads: CASSSAGTGDNEQFF. The DNA for the CDR3 is TGTGCCAGCAGCTCCGCTGGGACAGGGGACAATGAGCAGTTCTTC.